This T cell receptor (beta chain) was sequenced during a study of beta chain features in type 1 diabetes. Findings and caveats of the study: All four CD4+ subsets from Type 1 diabetes patients carried moderately but significantly shorter TCRB CDR3s. Small HLA sub-analyses could not settle whether HLA shapes TCRB rearrangement.

The CDR3 has 17 amino acids. The germline CDR1 and CDR2 sequences are SEHNR and FQNEAQ (reference sequence). V lost 0 bases and J 5 bases, leaving 19 bases between the germline ends. As to this clone: Its antigen is not identified.

Using CD45RO/CCR7/CD25/CD127/CD95/CD27, CD4+ naive, central memory, regulatory and stem cell-like memory cells were sorted. Reverse transcription of all isolated RNA meant that expressed TCRB transcripts were sequenced. Assay: immunoSEQ multiplex PCR; the TCRdb copy retains only in-frame clones and omits some. The data show under 200,000 clones, with roughly 8% seen just once and approximately 0.56% held by the top ten. This sequence was found in a woman aged 18-35 years with type 1 diabetes. J is TRBJ2-5 and V is TRBV7-9; a weak D match, TRBD2 (5 bases). Source material: central memory CD4+ T cells from blood. The CDR3 spells CASSLASGRIGMETQYF. The CDR3 coding sequence is TGTGCCAGCAGCTTAGCGAGTGGACGGATCGGGATGGAGACCCAGTACTTC.